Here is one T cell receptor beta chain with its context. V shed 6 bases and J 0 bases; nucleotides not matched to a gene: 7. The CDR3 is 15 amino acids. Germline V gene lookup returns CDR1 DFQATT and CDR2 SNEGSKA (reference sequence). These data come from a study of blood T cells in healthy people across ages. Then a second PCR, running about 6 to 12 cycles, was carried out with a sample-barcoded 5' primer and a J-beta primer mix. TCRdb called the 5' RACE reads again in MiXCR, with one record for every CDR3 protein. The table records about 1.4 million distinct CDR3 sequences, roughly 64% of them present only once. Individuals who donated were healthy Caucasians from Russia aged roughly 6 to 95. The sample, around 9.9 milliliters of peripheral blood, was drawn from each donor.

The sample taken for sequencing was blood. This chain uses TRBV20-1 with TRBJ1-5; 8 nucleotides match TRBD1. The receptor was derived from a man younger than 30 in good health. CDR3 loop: CSARDRRTSNQPQHF. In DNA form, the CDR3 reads TGCAGTGCGAGGGACAGGCGAACTAGCAATCAGCCCCAGCATTTT.